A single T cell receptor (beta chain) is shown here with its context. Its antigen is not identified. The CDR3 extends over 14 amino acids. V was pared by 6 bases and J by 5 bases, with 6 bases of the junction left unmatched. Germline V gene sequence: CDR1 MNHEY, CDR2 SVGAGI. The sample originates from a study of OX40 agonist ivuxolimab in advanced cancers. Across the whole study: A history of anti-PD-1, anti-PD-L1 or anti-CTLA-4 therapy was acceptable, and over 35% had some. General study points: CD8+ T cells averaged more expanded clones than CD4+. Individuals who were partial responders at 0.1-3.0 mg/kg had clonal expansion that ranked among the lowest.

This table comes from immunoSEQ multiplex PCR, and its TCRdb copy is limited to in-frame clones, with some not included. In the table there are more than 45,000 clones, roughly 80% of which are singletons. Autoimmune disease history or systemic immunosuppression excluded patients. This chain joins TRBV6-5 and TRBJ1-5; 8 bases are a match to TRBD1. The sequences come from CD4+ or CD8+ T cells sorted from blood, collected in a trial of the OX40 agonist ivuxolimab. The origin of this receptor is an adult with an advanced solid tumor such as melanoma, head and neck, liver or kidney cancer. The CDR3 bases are TGTGCCAGCAGAACTCAACAGGGGGATCAGCCCCAGCATTTT. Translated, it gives CASRTQQGDQPQHF.